Listed here are 10 T cell receptor beta chains from one sample, sequenced in a study of human T cells and chemical hapten exposure. Unfractionated whole blood served as the source for total RNA extraction. TCRdb fed the 5' RACE reads into MiXCR, producing one record per CDR3 protein. The profile shows tens of thousands of distinct CDR3 sequences, approximately 15% of them singletons. These receptors all come from a female donor in good health.

Comments on this clonotype: A much larger clone differs from this one at a single base, so this may be a read error. The chain employs TRBV28 and TRBJ1-1, with TRBD1 matching 8 bases. Germline values: CDR1 MDHEN, CDR2 SYDVKM. V trimming: 5 bases; J trimming: 4 bases; junction bases outside the gene matches: 9. The CDR3 spans 15 residues. The CDR3 is CASSPQTGAVTEAFF. CDR3 nucleotides: TGTGCCAGCAGTCCCCAGACAGGGGCCGTCACTGAAGCTTTCTTT.

CDR3 sequence: CASSSRQLGGAFF. Written as DNA, the CDR3 is TGTGCCAGCAGTTCTCGGCAGCTTGGGGGAGCTTTCTTT. J is TRBJ1-1 and V is TRBV6-5; maybe TRBD1 (5 bases). Germline-derived CDR1 and CDR2 are MNHEY and SVGAGI. The CDR3 covers 13 residues. Trimming shortened V by 4 bases and J by 10 bases, and 16 bases separated the two germline ends.

This chain uses TRBV11-2 with TRBJ2-5; no reliable D call. The V gene's germline CDR1 is SGHAT and CDR2 FQNNGV. The CDR3 is 14 amino acids. The V end lost 4 bases, the J end lost 1 base, and 10 bases lay between the germline ends. The CDR3 protein is CASSYRDLQETQYF. The CDR3, as DNA: TGTGCCAGCAGCTATCGCGACCTCCAAGAGACCCAGTACTTC.

This clonotype was counted a few times. The chain recombines TRBV6-5 with TRBJ2-1; 14 nucleotides match TRBD2. CDR3 length: 15 residues. Trimming took 5 bases from V and 9 from J; bases not matched to a gene: 6. Germline loops: CDR1 MNHEY, CDR2 SVGAGI. DNA of the CDR3: TGTGCCAGCAGTATTGGGACTAGCGGGGGAGGTGAGCAGTTCTTC. It encodes CASSIGTSGGGEQFF.

This chain joins TRBV21-1 and TRBJ1-1. TRBV21-1 is a pseudogene segment. CDR3 length: 14 amino acids. CDR3 amino acids: CASSRDFWNTEAFF. The CDR3 DNA reads as TGTGCCAGCAGCAGAGACTTTTGGAACACTGAAGCTTTCTTT.

This clonotype has only a few counts. The V call is TRBV25-1, the J call TRBJ2-6; 10 nucleotides agree with TRBD1. The CDR3 is 17 amino acids. Germline trimming cut 3 bases from V and 4 bases from J; bases unmatched to any gene: 6. Per the germline V gene, CDR1 is MGHDK and CDR2 is SYGVNS. This CDR3 reads CASSDGTGVSGANVLTF. CDR3 nucleotide sequence: TGTGCCAGCAGTGATGGGACAGGGGTATCCGGGGCCAACGTCCTGACTTTC.

This clonotype was picked up a small number of times. This rearrangement joins TRBV11-2 to TRBJ1-4, with D unresolved. The CDR3 consists of 14 residues. V lost 1 base and J lost 2, with 5 bases in between. Germline-derived CDR1 and CDR2 are SGHAT and FQNNGV. CDR3 in amino acids: CASSLGPTNEKLFF. The CDR3 region has the DNA TGTGCCAGCAGCTTAGGCCCTACTAATGAAAAACTGTTTTTT.

This clonotype was seen a handful of times. The chain recombines TRBV7-8 with TRBJ1-2; D is uncertain. This CDR3 region has 14 residues. Germline CDR1 and CDR2: SGHVS and FQNEAQ. V lost 1 base and J lost 4, with 10 bases in between. The CDR3 DNA reads as TGTGCCAGCAGCTTAGGCACGTATATCTATGGCTACACCTTC. Translated, it gives CASSLGTYIYGYTF. The variable domain in full, with the rest retrieved from reference TRBV7-8 and TRBJ1-2, is GAGVSQSPRYKVAKRGQDVALRCDPISGHVSLFWYQQALGQGPEFLTYFQNEAQLDKSGLPSDRFFAERPEGSVSTLKIQRTQQEDSAVYLCASSLGTYIYGYTFGSGTRLTVV.

In its sample, this clonotype was seen a few times. This rearrangement joins TRBV5-1 to TRBJ2-4; tentative D call: TRBD1 (5 bases). V was trimmed by 5 bases and J by 10 bases, leaving 19 bases between them. This CDR3 spans 14 amino acids. Per germline, CDR1 SGHRS and CDR2 YFSETQ. The CDR3 region has the DNA TGCGCCAGCAGTCTTTTGGGTGACAGCCTAATTCAGTACTTC. Its translation: CASSLLGDSLIQYF.

There are a few counts of this clonotype. In DNA form, the CDR3 reads TGCAGTGCTAGAGATCGGTCAGGGGTTTACACCGGGGAGCTGTTTTTT. Its protein product is CSARDRSGVYTGELFF. This chain joins TRBV20-1 and TRBJ2-2, with a tentative D call TRBD1 (6 bases). CDR3 length equals 16 residues. The V and J ends lost 0 bases and 3 bases respectively, with 14 bases between them. The V gene's germline CDR1 is DFQATT and CDR2 SNEGSKA (reference sequence).